These 24 T cell receptor beta chains share one sample of origin, sequenced in a study of PD-L1 blockade in urothelial cancer. Assay used: immunoSEQ multiplex PCR; TCRdb lists only in-frame clones, some missing. The profile covers tens of thousands of clones, with approximately 81% appearing a single time and 3.2% taken by the ten largest. Sample time point: pretreatment peripheral blood. The source material was PBMCs, sampled around atezolizumab (anti-PD-L1) treatment. The receptors stem from a man aged 70 or older with urothelial cancer.

The genes are TRBV28 and TRBJ1-5; 7 bases map to TRBD1. The V segment lost 9 bases and the J segment 5 bases; nucleotides outside the gene matches: 7. CDR1 MDHEN and CDR2 SYDVKM come from the germline V gene. CDR3 length: 13 residues. The CDR3 DNA sequence: TGTGCCAGTCAAGACAGGGCTGATCAGCCCCAGCATTTT. It yields the protein CASQDRADQPQHF.

The chain carries TRBV9 and TRBJ2-3, with D possibly being TRBD2 (5 bases). V was clipped by 0 bases and J by 3 bases, with 11 bases between them. Germline values: CDR1 SGDLS, CDR2 YYNGEE. This CDR3 has 15 amino acids. The CDR3 region has the DNA TGTGCCAGCAGCGTAGGTCCTAGCAGGACAGATACGCAGTATTTT. Translated, it gives CASSVGPSRTDTQYF.

This chain uses TRBV6-4 with TRBJ2-1, with 8 bases lining up with TRBD2. The CDR3 consists of 14 residues. In germline, CDR1 is MRHNA, CDR2 SNTAGT. J was trimmed by 4 bases and V by 11 bases; bases with no gene match: 10. The CDR3 DNA is TGTGCCGACCTGGGGCTAGCGGGTTACAATGAGCAGTTCTTC. The encoded protein is CADLGLAGYNEQFF.

The chain uses TRBV28 and TRBJ1-2, with TRBD1 as a possible D gene (6 bases). Germline CDR1 MDHEN, CDR2 SYDVKM. The V end was cut by 2 bases, the J end by 8 bases, with 9 bases between. The CDR3 is made up of 12 amino acids. CDR3 DNA: TGTGCCAGCAGTTTACGGGGGGCCGGCTACACCTTC. It is translated as CASSLRGAGYTF.

This sequence joins TRBV7-9 and TRBJ2-1, with TRBD2 matching 7 bases. Germline values: CDR1 SEHNR, CDR2 FQNEAQ (reference sequence). Unmatched junction bases numbered 10, after V lost 8 bases and J lost 0 bases. This CDR3 contains 16 residues. The CDR3 DNA reads TGTGCCAGCGTGGAGTGGGGCGGGAGCTCCTACAATGAGCAGTTCTTC. This codes for CASVEWGGSSYNEQFF.

V is TRBV4-1 and J is TRBJ1-4; D uncertain. Germline CDR1 MGHRA, CDR2 YSYEKL. V was shortened by 5 bases and J by 7 bases, with 20 bases between the two germline ends. This CDR3 contains 16 residues. This CDR3 is CASSFNSGGQGEKLFF. As DNA, the CDR3 is TGCGCCAGCAGCTTCAATTCCGGTGGGCAAGGTGAAAAACTGTTTTTT.

This rearrangement joins TRBV30 to TRBJ1-5; tentative D call: TRBD1 (5 bases). The CDR3 runs to 15 residues. The ends were cut back, 0 bases at V and 5 bases at J, with 14 bases in the middle. The germline V gene encodes CDR1 GTSNPN and CDR2 SVGIG (reference sequence). CDR3 protein: CAWSVAGRVDQPQHF. In DNA form, the CDR3 reads TGTGCCTGGAGTGTAGCTGGCAGGGTGGATCAGCCCCAGCATTTT. The full variable domain, its missing parts supplied by reference TRBV30 and TRBJ1-5, is SQTIHQWPATLVQPVGSPLSLECTVEGTSNPNLYWYRQAAGRGLQLLFYSVGIGQISSEVPQNLSASRPQDRQFILSSKKLLLSDSGFYLCAWSVAGRVDQPQHFGDGTRLSIL.

This clone was picked up one time. V gene TRBV6-1 combines with J gene TRBJ2-2; D is possibly TRBD1 (5 bases). V lost 6 bases and J lost 1, with 9 bases in between. Germline-derived CDR1 and CDR2 are MNHNS and SASEGT. The CDR3 runs 14 residues. The CDR3 reads CASRSTGNTGELFF. The CDR3 region has the DNA TGTGCCAGCAGATCTACAGGGAACACCGGGGAGCTGTTTTTT.

The chain employs TRBV19 and TRBJ2-7; D call uncertain. Deletions cut 7 bases from V and 5 bases from J, with 15 bases between. CDR1 and CDR2 from the germline V gene are LNHDA and SQIVND (reference sequence). The CDR3 contains 13 residues. The DNA of the CDR3 is TGTGCCAGTAAGTCTGGGCTTTCGGACGAGCAGTACTTC. Amino acid sequence: CASKSGLSDEQYF. Combining the CDR3 with reference TRBV19 and TRBJ2-7 gives the whole variable domain DGGITQSPKYLFRKEGQNVTLSCEQNLNHDAMYWYRQDPGQGLRLIYYSQIVNDFQKGDIAEGYSVSREKKESFPLTVTSAQKNPTAFYLCASKSGLSDEQYFGPGTRLTVT.

The chain joins TRBV19 to TRBJ2-7; 10 positions agree with TRBD1. With V trimmed by 8 bases and J by 2 bases, 3 bases remained unmatched. This CDR3 is 13 amino acids long. Germline V gives CDR1 LNHDA, CDR2 SQIVND (reference sequence). CDR3 loop: CASGGQGPYEQYF. The CDR3 DNA reads TGTGCCAGTGGGGGACAGGGGCCCTACGAGCAGTACTTC.

J is TRBJ2-5 and V is TRBV19; TRBD1 matches 8 bases. The trim removed 5 bases at V and 2 bases at J, leaving 7 bases unmatched. The CDR3 length is 15 residues. Per germline, CDR1 LNHDA and CDR2 SQIVND (reference sequence). The CDR3 bases are TGTGCCAGTAGTGTCGGGACAGGAAAGCAAGAGACCCAGTACTTC. It is translated as CASSVGTGKQETQYF. The full variable domain, its missing parts supplied by reference TRBV19 and TRBJ2-5, is DGGITQSPKYLFRKEGQNVTLSCEQNLNHDAMYWYRQDPGQGLRLIYYSQIVNDFQKGDIAEGYSVSREKKESFPLTVTSAQKNPTAFYLCASSVGTGKQETQYFGPGTRLLVL.

The J gene is TRBJ2-1, the V gene TRBV7-9, with 15 bases aligning to TRBD2. V lost 3 bases, J lost 9 bases, and 3 bases stayed unmatched. Germline CDR1 reads SEHNR; CDR2 reads FQNEAQ (reference sequence). This CDR3 contains 15 residues. Here the CDR3 DNA reads TGTGCCAGCAGCTTGGGACTAGCGGGAGGAGGTGAGCAGTTCTTC. Translated, it gives CASSLGLAGGGEQFF.

V usage is TRBV21-1 and J usage is TRBJ1-4; the table gives TRBD1 as D, unverified against the DNA. TRBV21-1 constitutes a pseudogene. CDR3 size: 14 residues. The CDR3 bases are TGTGCCAGCAGCAAGACAGCAACTAATGAAAAACTGTTTTTT. Its translation is CASSKTATNEKLFF.

The J gene is TRBJ1-2, the V gene TRBV4-1, with 8 nucleotides matching TRBD1. Germline V gives CDR1 MGHRA, CDR2 YSYEKL. CDR3 length: 16 residues. Trimming cost V 0 bases and J 4 bases; bases outside gene matches: 7. The DNA of the CDR3 is TGCGCCAGCAGCCAAGAAACCGGGACAGGATTCTATGGCTACACCTTC. This gives the protein CASSQETGTGFYGYTF.

The gene calls are TRBV9 and TRBJ1-1, with 7 nucleotides matching TRBD1. Germline V gene data show CDR1 as SGDLS and CDR2 as YYNGEE. V was clipped by 3 bases and J by 4 bases; unmatched bases: 12. The CDR3 is made up of 16 amino acids. CDR3 loop: CASSGGTAPFGTEAFF. Here the CDR3 DNA reads TGTGCCAGCAGCGGCGGGACAGCCCCCTTCGGCACTGAAGCTTTCTTT.

V and J are TRBV6-5 and TRBJ1-1, with 7 bases matching TRBD1. V was clipped by 4 bases and J by 4 bases; unmatched bases: 6. CDR1 and CDR2 from the germline V gene are MNHEY and SVGAGI. The CDR3 has 14 residues. In DNA form, the CDR3 reads TGTGCCAGCAGTTCCGACAGGGCAGGCACTGAAGCTTTCTTT. This codes for CASSSDRAGTEAFF.

The chain employs TRBV7-9 and TRBJ2-3; 9 nucleotides match TRBD2. The CDR3 has 18 amino acids. Trimming removed 3 bases from V and 0 bases from J; junction bases left unmatched: 10. Germline CDR1 reads SEHNR; CDR2 reads FQNEAQ (reference sequence). CDR3 DNA sequence: TGTGCCAGCAGCTTCCCTCCGGGACTAGCTGCTAGCACAGATACGCAGTATTTT. Translation gives CASSFPPGLAASTDTQYF.

This sequence joins TRBV30 and TRBJ2-1, with 8 bases identical to TRBD1. This CDR3 is built from 15 residues. Germline-derived CDR1 and CDR2 are GTSNPN and SVGIG (reference sequence). Trimming at V came to 2 bases and at J to 6 bases, leaving 9 bases not matched to a gene. The CDR3 spells CAWSTGQGGRNEQFF. CDR3 coding DNA: TGTGCCTGGAGTACCGGACAGGGCGGGCGCAATGAGCAGTTCTTC.

This clone was seen more than once but under ten times. This CDR3 is also generated by other DNA sequences in the sample. The chain uses TRBV11-2 and TRBJ2-7; 7 nucleotides line up with TRBD1. CDR1 and CDR2 (germline): SGHAT, FQNNGV. V lost 3 bases, J lost 0 bases, and 2 bases stayed unmatched. The CDR3 spans 14 residues. The CDR3: CASSLDRSSYEQYF. The CDR3, as DNA: TGTGCCAGCAGCTTGGACAGGAGCTCCTACGAGCAGTACTTC.

Notes on this clone: The same CDR3 also results from other DNA sequences found in this sample. This chain links TRBV19 with TRBJ2-1; a possible D gene is TRBD2 (5 bases). The CDR3 totals 15 residues. Germline V CDR1 and CDR2: LNHDA, SQIVND (reference sequence). V lost 3 bases, J lost 0 bases, and 9 bases lay in between. CDR3 loop: CASSIEGSSYNEQFF. CDR3 DNA: TGTGCCAGTAGTATCGAAGGGAGCTCCTACAATGAGCAGTTCTTC. Combining the CDR3 with reference TRBV19 and TRBJ2-1 gives the whole variable domain DGGITQSPKYLFRKEGQNVTLSCEQNLNHDAMYWYRQDPGQGLRLIYYSQIVNDFQKGDIAEGYSVSREKKESFPLTVTSAQKNPTAFYLCASSIEGSSYNEQFFGPGTRLTVL.

The chain is built from TRBV10-2 and TRBJ1-3; 7 bases match TRBD1. Germline loops: CDR1 WSHSY, CDR2 SAAADI. With 5 bases clipped from V and 3 bases from J, the junction kept 7 bases outside the gene matches. This CDR3 is built from 15 residues. The CDR3 DNA reads as TGCGCCAGCAGTCCCGACAGGGTAAATGGAAACACCATATATTTT. As protein: CASSPDRVNGNTIYF.

The V and J genes are TRBV7-6 and TRBJ2-7, with D possibly TRBD2 on 6 matching bases. Germline CDR1 is SGHVS and CDR2 is FNYEAQ. The V gene lost 5 bases and the J gene lost 3 bases, with 14 bases spanning the gap. The CDR3 totals 14 residues. CDR3 residues: CASSQSPRDYEQYF. The CDR3 DNA sequence: TGTGCCAGCAGCCAATCCCCGCGGGACTACGAGCAGTACTTC.

V is TRBV27 and J is TRBJ1-2, with 9 bases identical to TRBD1. Per the germline V gene, CDR1 is MNHEY and CDR2 is SMNVEV (reference sequence). This CDR3 is built from 16 residues. V gave up 0 bases and J gave up 7 bases; unmatched junction bases: 9. The CDR3 bases are TGTGCCAGCAGTTTATCACCGGGACAGGGTTCGGTTGGCTACACCTTC. Its translation: CASSLSPGQGSVGYTF.

This chain joins TRBV5-1 and TRBJ2-2; 9 bases line up with TRBD1. Germline V gene sequence: CDR1 SGHRS, CDR2 YFSETQ. The CDR3 is made up of 15 amino acids. The ends lost 4 bases at V and 3 bases at J; junction bases unmatched: 4. The CDR3, as DNA: TGCGCCAGCAGCCGGGACAGGGCGGACACCGGGGAGCTGTTTTTT. Translated: CASSRDRADTGELFF.